In this sample, the clone carrying this T cell receptor beta chain turned up a few times. The antigen is unknown. At least 6 million PBMCs were isolated per sample. A second PCR, run for about 7 to 11 cycles, used a sample-barcoded 5' primer plus a J-beta primer mix. The template-switch adaptor was a 5' adaptor with 12 random nucleotides. It tagged each cDNA molecule. TCRdb re-analysed the 5' RACE reads in MiXCR, keeping a single row per CDR3 protein. This sample has about 1.7 million distinct CDR3 sequences, with about 28% found just once. Germline-derived CDR1 and CDR2 are SGHTA and FQGNSA. CDR3 length: 15 residues. V gave up 2 bases and J gave up 7 bases; unmatched junction bases: 10. The data were taken from a study of blood T cells in healthy people across ages. Study-level findings and limits: Diversity estimated from one million T cells was considered an underestimate. Unsorted PBMCs prevented conclusive naive versus antigen-experienced comparison.

This receptor was identified in a woman younger than 45 in good health. The material sequenced was blood. The chain employs TRBV7-2 and TRBJ1-1; 7 bases fit TRBD1. This CDR3 reads CASSLIRYRGDEAFF. The CDR3 coding sequence is TGTGCCAGCAGCTTAATCAGGTACAGGGGAGATGAAGCTTTCTTT.